Each of the 21 T cell receptor beta chains below was sequenced from the same sample in a study of shared clonotypes between healthy human individuals. Sequenced by immunoSEQ multiplex PCR; TCRdb stores in-frame clones only, minus some. The sample carries around 1,900,000 clones, 93% recorded once. Naive CD8 populations comprised CD45RO-negative cells positively selected for CCR7, excluding terminally differentiated effector memory CD45RA+ cells. The sequencing input was naive CD8+ T cells from PBMCs. The receptors were sampled from a man aged 18 to 30 in good health. Some clones in this sample may be carry-over from other donors' samples.

The CDR3 sequence: CASSASSGRNNEQFF. CDR3 sequence (DNA): TGTGCCAGCAGCGCCTCTAGCGGGAGAAACAATGAGCAGTTCTTC. This sequence joins TRBV9 and TRBJ2-1, with 10 bases aligning to TRBD2. CDR1 and CDR2 from the germline V gene are SGDLS and YYNGEE. V dropped 3 bases and J dropped 5; count of bases not matched to a gene: 5. The CDR3 runs to 15 residues.

The rearrangement uses TRBV28 and TRBJ2-3, with D tentatively TRBD1 (6 bases). The V end lost 5 bases, the J end lost 2 bases, and 20 bases lay between the germline ends. This CDR3 spans 17 amino acids. Germline CDR1 MDHEN, CDR2 SYDVKM. The CDR3 sequence: CASSPTSGHVTTDTQYF. For the CDR3, the DNA is TGTGCCAGCAGTCCAACCTCGGGACACGTTACCACAGATACGCAGTATTTT.

The rearrangement links TRBV28 to TRBJ1-2; 9 nucleotides agree with TRBD1. CDR1 MDHEN and CDR2 SYDVKM come from the germline V gene. The J segment lost 3 bases and the V segment lost 5 bases, leaving 7 bases of the junction unmatched. The CDR3 is made up of 15 amino acids. The CDR3 sequence is CASSLSGTGYYGYTF. CDR3 bases: TGTGCCAGCAGTCTCTCCGGGACAGGGTACTATGGCTACACCTTC.

This sequence joins TRBV7-9 and TRBJ1-2; no firm D call. This CDR3 region has 13 residues. Per the germline V gene, CDR1 is SEHNR and CDR2 is FQNEAQ (reference sequence). Trimming cost V 3 bases and J 8 bases, with 13 bases left between them. The CDR3 DNA reads TGTGCCAGCAGCTTTGTTGCGGGTGAGGGCTACACCTTC. Translated: CASSFVAGEGYTF.

The chain links TRBV29-1 to TRBJ2-2; D gene uncertain. The CDR3 runs 11 residues. V shed 8 bases and J shed 6 bases, with 10 bases lying between them. Per the germline V gene, CDR1 is SQVTM and CDR2 is ANQGSEA. CDR3 protein: CSFNIAGELFF. The CDR3 DNA follows: TGCAGCTTCAACATCGCCGGGGAGCTGTTTTTT.

V and J are TRBV5-6 and TRBJ1-6; possible D gene TRBD1, 6 bases. The CDR3 sequence is 14 residues long. CDR1 SGHDT and CDR2 YYEEEE come from the germline V gene. V shed 3 bases and J shed 6 bases, with 10 bases lying between them. CDR3: CASSSDSTNSPLHF. CDR3 bases: TGTGCCAGCAGCTCGGACAGCACTAATTCACCCCTCCACTTT.

V is TRBV4-1 and J is TRBJ2-6; D ambiguous. Germline CDR1 reads MGHRA; CDR2 reads YSYEKL. Deletions cut 2 bases from V and 1 base from J, with 3 bases between. The CDR3 has 14 residues. CDR3 region: CASSQISGANVLTF. The CDR3 DNA sequence: TGCGCCAGCAGCCAAATATCTGGGGCCAACGTCCTGACTTTC.

This chain links TRBV6-1 with TRBJ1-2, with D perhaps TRBD1 (5 bases). V shed 3 bases and J shed 3 bases, with 11 bases lying between them. This CDR3 is built from 14 residues. Germline values: CDR1 MNHNS, CDR2 SASEGT. As DNA, the CDR3 is TGTGCCAGCAGTGAGTACAGGACTTACTATGGCTACACCTTC. It is translated as CASSEYRTYYGYTF.

This CDR3 reads CASSLLGALNEAFF. As DNA, the CDR3 is TGTGCCAGCAGTTTGTTGGGGGCGCTTAATGAAGCTTTCTTT. V usage is TRBV27 and J usage is TRBJ1-1; weak D call: TRBD1 (6 bases). The length of the CDR3 is 14 residues. V lost 3 bases and J lost 7, with 15 bases in between. From germline, CDR1 is MNHEY and CDR2 SMNVEV (reference sequence).

The gene calls are TRBV28 and TRBJ1-1; unclear D gene. The CDR3 extends over 15 amino acids. V lost 3 bases to trimming and J lost 1 base, with 12 bases between them. Germline assignment: CDR1 MDHEN and CDR2 SYDVKM. In DNA, the CDR3 is TGTGCCAGCAGTTTTCTCGCAGGCGGGAACACTGAAGCTTTCTTT. This sequence encodes CASSFLAGGNTEAFF.

The rearrangement uses TRBV27 and TRBJ2-7, with TRBD1 identical over 9 bases. Unmatched junction bases numbered 12, after V lost 6 bases and J lost 3 bases. This CDR3 has 16 amino acids. Germline loops: CDR1 MNHEY, CDR2 SMNVEV (reference sequence). The CDR3 DNA is TGTGCCAGCAGAGATCTTGGGACAGGGATGTTCTACGAGCAGTACTTC. Translation gives CASRDLGTGMFYEQYF.

This rearrangement joins TRBV7-2 to TRBJ2-7; perhaps D is TRBD1 or TRBD2 (5 bases each). The germline V gene has CDR1 SGHTA and CDR2 FQGNSA. V lost 5 bases to trimming and J lost 2 bases, with 16 bases between them. The length of the CDR3 is 15 residues. The CDR3 DNA reads TGTGCCAGCAGCCGACTTGGGGGACGAACCTACGAGCAGTACTTC. Protein product: CASSRLGGRTYEQYF.

The chain has TRBV28 and TRBJ2-2; D possibly uses TRBD1 or TRBD2 (5 bases each). CDR3 length: 15 residues. The germline V and J ends were trimmed by 7 bases and 5 bases, with 17 bases remaining between them. Looked up from germline, CDR1 is MDHEN and CDR2 is SYDVKM. The CDR3 reads CASTQYWDVTGELFF. The CDR3 DNA is TGTGCCAGCACCCAGTACTGGGACGTTACCGGGGAGCTGTTTTTT.

The chain has TRBV5-8 and TRBJ1-5; D is unclear. The CDR3 has 14 amino acids. CDR1 and CDR2 (germline): SGHTS, YDEGEE. Trimming took off 1 base at V and 4 bases at J, with 9 bases between the two ends. The DNA of the CDR3 is TGTGCCAGCAGCTTGCGTTACCATAATCAGCCCCAGCATTTT. Protein product: CASSLRYHNQPQHF.

The chain employs TRBV4-2 and TRBJ1-1; tentative D call: TRBD1 (5 bases). V gave up 1 base and J gave up 1 base, with 19 bases separating them. Germline loops: CDR1 LGHNA, CDR2 YNFKEQ. The CDR3 totals 18 residues. The DNA of the CDR3 is TGTGCCAGCAGCCAAGGGAGTAAAACCCAGAGGGGGAACACTGAAGCTTTCTTT. It specifies CASSQGSKTQRGNTEAFF.

Regarding this clone: This sample also contains other DNA sequences that code for the same CDR3. The chain links TRBV7-8 to TRBJ2-1; TRBD2 matches 7 bases. After removal of 1 base from V and 0 bases from J, the junction contained 0 bases not matched to a gene. Germline V CDR1 and CDR2: SGHVS, FQNEAQ. The CDR3 is 15 residues long. The CDR3 DNA sequence: TGTGCCAGCAGCTTAGAGCGGGGCTCCTACAATGAGCAGTTCTTC. Translating it yields CASSLERGSYNEQFF.

V is TRBV18 and J is TRBJ2-1; D not certain. Germline loops: CDR1 KGHSH, CDR2 LQKENI. This CDR3 region has 16 residues. The germline V and J ends were trimmed by 2 bases and 0 bases, with 11 bases remaining between them. The CDR3 DNA reads as TGTGCCAGCTCACCAGCCAGGTCTAGCTCCTACAATGAGCAGTTCTTC. This gives the protein CASSPARSSSYNEQFF.

The chain couples TRBV19 to TRBJ2-2; D ambiguous. CDR3 size: 17 residues. CDR1 LNHDA and CDR2 SQIVND come from the germline V gene (reference sequence). Trimming pared 4 bases from V and 5 bases from J, leaving 20 bases between. The CDR3 sequence is CASSTVGPSVGTGELFF. Here the CDR3 DNA reads TGTGCCAGTAGTACCGTAGGCCCGAGCGTGGGGACCGGGGAGCTGTTTTTT.

V usage is TRBV19 and J usage is TRBJ2-7; TRBD2 is a possible D gene (5 bases). The CDR3 totals 17 residues. V dropped 1 base and J dropped 5 bases, with 21 bases sitting between them. The germline CDR1 and CDR2 sequences are LNHDA and SQIVND (reference sequence). The CDR3 DNA reads as TGTGCCAGTAGTATAGGTCTAGCAACTACCCTCGGGAACGAGCAGTACTTC. Translation gives CASSIGLATTLGNEQYF.

The rearrangement uses TRBV5-8 and TRBJ2-7; the match to TRBD2 covers 11 bases. CDR3 length equals 15 residues. V lost 4 bases to trimming and J lost 3 bases; unmatched junction nucleotides: 6. Germline V CDR1 and CDR2: SGHTS, YDEGEE. In nucleotides, the CDR3 is TGTGCCAGCAGCGTATTAGCGGGAGGGGACTACGAGCAGTACTTC. The encoded protein is CASSVLAGGDYEQYF.

J is TRBJ2-3 and V is TRBV5-4; D gene uncertain. Germline V lookup: CDR1 SGHNT, CDR2 YYREEE (reference sequence). The CDR3 has 15 residues. Trimming pared 4 bases from V and 2 bases from J, leaving 14 bases between. DNA for the CDR3: TGTGCCAGCAGCCCCATGATGAGGCCCACAGATACGCAGTATTTT. Its translation: CASSPMMRPTDTQYF.